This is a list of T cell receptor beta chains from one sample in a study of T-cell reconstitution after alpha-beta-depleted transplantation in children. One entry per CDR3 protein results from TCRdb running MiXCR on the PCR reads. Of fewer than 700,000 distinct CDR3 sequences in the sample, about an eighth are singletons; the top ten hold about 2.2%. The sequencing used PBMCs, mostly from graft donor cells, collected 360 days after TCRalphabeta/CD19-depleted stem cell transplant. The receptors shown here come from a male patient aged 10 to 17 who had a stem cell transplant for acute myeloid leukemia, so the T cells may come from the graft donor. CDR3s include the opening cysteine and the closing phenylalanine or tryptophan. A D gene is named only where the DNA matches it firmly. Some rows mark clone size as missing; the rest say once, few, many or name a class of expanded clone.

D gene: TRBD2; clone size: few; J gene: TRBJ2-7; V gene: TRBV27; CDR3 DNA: TGTGCCAGCACCAAACTAGCGGGAGGTCACGAGCAGTACTTC; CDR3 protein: CASTKLAGGHEQYF
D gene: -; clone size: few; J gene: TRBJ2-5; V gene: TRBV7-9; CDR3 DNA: TGTGCCAGCAGCTCCCCCCCAGAGACCCAGTACTTC; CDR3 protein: CASSSPPETQYF
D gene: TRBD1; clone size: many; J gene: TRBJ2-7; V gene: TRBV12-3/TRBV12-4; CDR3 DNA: TGTGCCAGCAGCGGGACAGGGATCCACGAGCAGTACTTC; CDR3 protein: CASSGTGIHEQYF
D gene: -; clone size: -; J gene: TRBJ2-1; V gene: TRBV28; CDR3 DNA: TGTGCCAGCAGGGTAACCTACAATGAGCAGTTCTTC; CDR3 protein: CASRVTYNEQFF
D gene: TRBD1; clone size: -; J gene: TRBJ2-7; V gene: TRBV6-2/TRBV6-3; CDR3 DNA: TGTGCCAGCAGTTACGGGGGACAGGGGAACCCCTACGAGCAGTACTTC; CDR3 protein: CASSYGGQGNPYEQYF
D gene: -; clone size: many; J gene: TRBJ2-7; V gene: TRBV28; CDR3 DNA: TGTGCCAGCAGTCCTCAGGGGTGGGCCTACGAGCAGTACTTC; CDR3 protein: CASSPQGWAYEQYF
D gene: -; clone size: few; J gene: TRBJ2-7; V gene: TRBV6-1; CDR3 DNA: TGTGCCAGCAGCCTTCCGGGGGTAGGGGTTTACGAGCAGTACTTC; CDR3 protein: CASSLPGVGVYEQYF
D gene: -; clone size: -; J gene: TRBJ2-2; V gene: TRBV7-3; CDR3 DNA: TGTGCCAGCAGCCCCAGGGGACTGGTCACCGGGGAGCTGTTTTTT; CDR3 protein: CASSPRGLVTGELFF
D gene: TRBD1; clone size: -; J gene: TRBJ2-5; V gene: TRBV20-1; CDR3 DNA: TGCAGTCTCCAGACAGGGGGAGAGACCCAGTACTTC; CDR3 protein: CSLQTGGETQYF
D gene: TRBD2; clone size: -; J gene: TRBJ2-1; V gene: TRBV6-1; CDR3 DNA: TGTGCCAGCAGCAGAGGGACTACTGACAATGAGCAGTTCTTC; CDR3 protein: CASSRGTTDNEQFF
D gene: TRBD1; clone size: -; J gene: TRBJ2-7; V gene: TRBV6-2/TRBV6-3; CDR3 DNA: TGTGCCAGCAGTTATTGGGACAGGGGACAAGCCTACGAGCAGTACTTC; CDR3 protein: CASSYWDRGQAYEQYF
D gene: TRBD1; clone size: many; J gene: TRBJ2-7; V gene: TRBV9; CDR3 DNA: TGTGCCAGCAGCGGAGAAGAGATGACAGGGGCGGCGTACGAGCAGTACTTC; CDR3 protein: CASSGEEMTGAAYEQYF
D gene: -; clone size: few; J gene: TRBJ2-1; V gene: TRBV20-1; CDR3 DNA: TGCAGCCTAAGCGGACTCTCCTACAATGAGCAGTTCTTC; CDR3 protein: CSLSGLSYNEQFF
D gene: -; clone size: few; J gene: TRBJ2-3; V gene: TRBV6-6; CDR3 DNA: TGTGCCACTTCCCCTCTAACAGATACGCAGTATTTT; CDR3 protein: CATSPLTDTQYF
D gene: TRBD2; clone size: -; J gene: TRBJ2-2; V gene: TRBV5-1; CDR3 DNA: TGCGCCAGCAGCTCCCACTCGGGGCTAGCGGACACCGGGGAGCTGTTTTTT; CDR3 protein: CASSSHSGLADTGELFF
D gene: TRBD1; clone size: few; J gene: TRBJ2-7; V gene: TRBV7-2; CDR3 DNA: TGTGCCAGCAGCTTAGGGACAGGGAGGAAAGACGAGCAGTACTTC; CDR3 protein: CASSLGTGRKDEQYF
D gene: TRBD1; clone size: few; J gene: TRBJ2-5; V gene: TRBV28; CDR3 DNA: TGTGCCAGCAGTCCGCTCGGAAGAGGGGGCAAAGAGACCCAGTACTTC; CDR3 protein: CASSPLGRGGKETQYF
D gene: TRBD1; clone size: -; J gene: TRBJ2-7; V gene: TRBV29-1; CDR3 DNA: TGCAGCGTGGGCCGGGACAGGGCCTACGAGCAGTACTTC; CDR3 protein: CSVGRDRAYEQYF
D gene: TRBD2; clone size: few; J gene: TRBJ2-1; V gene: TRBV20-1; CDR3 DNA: TGCAGTGCTCGCGACAGTAGCGGGATCCCCTACAATGAGCAGTTCTTC; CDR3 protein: CSARDSSGIPYNEQFF
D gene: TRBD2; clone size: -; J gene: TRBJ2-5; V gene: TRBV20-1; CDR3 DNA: TGCAGTGCTAGAGAGGGACTAAGGGAAGAGACCCAGTACTTC; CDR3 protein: CSAREGLREETQYF
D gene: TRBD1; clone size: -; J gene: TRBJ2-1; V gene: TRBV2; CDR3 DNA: TGTGCCAGCAGTGATAGGGACAGGGGTGTCTATGAGCAGTTCTTC; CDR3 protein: CASSDRDRGVYEQFF
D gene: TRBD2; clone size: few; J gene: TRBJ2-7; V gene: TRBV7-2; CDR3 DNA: TGTGCCAGCAGCTTAGCGAGGCTAGCGGGTTTGAGCTCCTACGAGCAGTACTTC; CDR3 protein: CASSLARLAGLSSYEQYF
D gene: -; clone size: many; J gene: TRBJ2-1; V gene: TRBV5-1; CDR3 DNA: TGCGCCAGCAACCCGGGTGCCAATGAGCAGTTCTTC; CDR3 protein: CASNPGANEQFF
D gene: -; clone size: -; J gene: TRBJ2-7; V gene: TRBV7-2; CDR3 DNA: TGTGCCAGCAGACCCGGAGGATCTAGCTCCTACGAGCAGTACTTC; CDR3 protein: CASRPGGSSSYEQYF
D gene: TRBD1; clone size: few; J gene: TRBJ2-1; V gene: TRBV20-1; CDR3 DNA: TGCAGTGCTAGAGTAGGGGGCGGTGAGCAGTTCTTC; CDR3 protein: CSARVGGGEQFF
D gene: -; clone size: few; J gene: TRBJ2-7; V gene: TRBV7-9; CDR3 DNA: TGTGCCAGCAGCATACCGACCTACGAGCAGTACTTC; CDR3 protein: CASSIPTYEQYF